These 20 T cell receptor beta chains originate from one sample sequenced in a study of shared clonotypes between healthy human individuals. Method: immunoSEQ multiplex PCR; TCRdb's copy keeps in-frame clones and lacks some. The table lists about 2.4 million clones, over 85% of them singletons. Source material: naive CD4+ T cells sorted from blood. Subset defined: CD45RA+ positively selected. The receptors derive from a man younger than 30 in good health.

Only one count was recorded for this clone. The gene calls are TRBV5-1 and TRBJ2-1, with 7 bases that match TRBD1. The V gene end was trimmed by 0 bases and the J gene end by 5 bases; junction bases not matched to a gene: 2. This CDR3 spans 14 amino acids. Germline V gives CDR1 SGHRS, CDR2 YFSETQ. CDR3 amino acids: CASSLATGNNEQFF. The DNA of the CDR3 is TGCGCCAGCAGCTTGGCGACAGGGAACAATGAGCAGTTCTTC.

V usage is TRBV5-1 and J usage is TRBJ2-5; 11 nucleotides match TRBD2. Per the germline V gene, CDR1 is SGHRS and CDR2 is YFSETQ. After removal of 4 bases from V and 3 bases from J, the junction contained 2 bases not matched to a gene. The CDR3 is made up of 14 amino acids. The CDR3 region has the DNA TGCGCCAGCAGCATGACTAGCGGGGAAGAGACCCAGTACTTC. Its protein product is CASSMTSGEETQYF.

V and J are TRBV6-6 and TRBJ1-6, with D perhaps matching TRBD1 (6 bases). The CDR3 length is 14 residues. The V end was cut by 6 bases, the J end by 7 bases, with 13 bases between. Germline V gene sequence: CDR1 MNHNY, CDR2 SVGAGI (reference sequence). The CDR3 protein is CASSRFGGNSPLHF. CDR3 in DNA: TGTGCCAGCAGCCGCTTCGGGGGCAATTCACCCCTCCACTTT.

Remarks on this clone: The same CDR3 is also encoded by other DNA sequences in this sample. The V gene is TRBV18, the J gene TRBJ2-5; D ambiguous. Germline V gene data show CDR1 as KGHSH and CDR2 as LQKENI. The CDR3 runs to 13 residues. The ends were cut back, 3 bases at V and 3 bases at J, with 8 bases in the middle. Written as DNA, the CDR3 is TGTGCCAGCTCACCTGCAGAGAAAGAGACCCAGTACTTC. Encoded protein: CASSPAEKETQYF.

The chain carries TRBV4-1 and TRBJ2-1, with D unresolved. The CDR3 extends over 15 amino acids. From germline, CDR1 is MGHRA and CDR2 YSYEKL. The V and J ends lost 1 base and 7 bases respectively, with 14 bases between them. CDR3 protein: CASSQVSERINEQFF. The CDR3 DNA is TGCGCCAGCAGCCAAGTCTCCGAGAGAATAAATGAGCAGTTCTTC.

The rearrangement uses TRBV30 and TRBJ2-1; D is uncertain. The CDR3 consists of 14 residues. Trimming removed 0 bases at V and 4 bases at J, with 10 bases between. Per the germline V gene, CDR1 is GTSNPN and CDR2 is SVGIG (reference sequence). Written as DNA, the CDR3 is TGTGCCTGGAGTGTAGGCGGTTTTTACAATGAGCAGTTCTTC. This codes for CAWSVGGFYNEQFF.

Points on this clone: The sample has other DNA sequences that encode this CDR3 too. V usage is TRBV6-5 and J usage is TRBJ2-7; possible D gene TRBD2, 5 bases. This CDR3 contains 13 residues. V was cut by 6 bases and J by 0 bases, with 9 bases left in between. The V gene's germline CDR1 is MNHEY and CDR2 SVGAGI. The CDR3 loop is CASSRGPSYEQYF. The CDR3 DNA reads as TGTGCCAGCAGCCGCGGGCCCTCCTACGAGCAGTACTTC.

The V and J genes are TRBV7-6 and TRBJ2-5; weak D call: TRBD2 (6 bases). CDR3 length: 16 amino acids. Trimming shortened V by 5 bases and J by 0 bases, and 16 bases separated the two germline ends. Germline CDR1 is SGHVS and CDR2 is FNYEAQ. CDR3 coding DNA: TGTGCCAGCAGCCGCGGGGTAGCGGTGTACCAAGAGACCCAGTACTTC. Amino acid sequence: CASSRGVAVYQETQYF.

This clone was observed a few times. In the same sample, other DNA sequences code for this CDR3. The chain recombines TRBV6-5 with TRBJ1-2; D is unresolved. The V end lost 0 bases, the J end lost 5 bases, and 7 bases lay between the germline ends. Germline CDR1 reads MNHEY; CDR2 reads SVGAGI. This CDR3 contains 13 residues. CDR3 nucleotides: TGTGCCAGCAGTTACTCGGCAGCATATGGCTACACCTTC. As protein: CASSYSAAYGYTF.

This sequence joins TRBV7-6 and TRBJ1-6; tentative D call: TRBD1 (5 bases). With 8 bases removed from V and 10 bases from J, the gap between germline ends came to 15 bases. This CDR3 has 13 residues. Germline assignment: CDR1 SGHVS and CDR2 FNYEAQ. CDR3 bases: TGTGCCAGCCTAGCGGGGGGAGAATCACCCCTCCACTTT. Translated, it gives CASLAGGESPLHF.

This rearrangement joins TRBV19 to TRBJ2-5; D tentatively reads TRBD1 or TRBD2 (5 bases each). The germline V gene encodes CDR1 LNHDA and CDR2 SQIVND (reference sequence). V was cut by 8 bases and J by 0 bases, with 13 bases left in between. The CDR3 has 14 amino acids. The CDR3 protein is CASGASGYQETQYF. DNA for the CDR3: TGTGCCAGTGGGGCCAGCGGTTACCAAGAGACCCAGTACTTC.

The J gene is TRBJ2-1, the V gene TRBV9, with unresolved D. Trimming shortened V by 0 bases and J by 4 bases, and 8 bases separated the two germline ends. Germline CDR1 and CDR2: SGDLS and YYNGEE. This CDR3 is built from 14 residues. This CDR3 reads CASSVASVYNEQFF. The CDR3, as DNA: TGTGCCAGCAGCGTAGCTTCTGTTTACAATGAGCAGTTCTTC. Full variable domain (remainder filled in from reference TRBV9 and TRBJ2-1): DSGVTQTPKHLITATGQRVTLRCSPRSGDLSVYWYQQSLDQGLQFLIQYYNGEERAKGNILERFSAQQFPDLHSELNLSSLELGDSALYFCASSVASVYNEQFFGPGTRLTVL.

CDR3: CASSLVSQRTDTQYF. CDR3 nucleotides: TGCGCCAGCAGCTTGGTCAGTCAGCGCACAGATACGCAGTATTTT. This sequence joins TRBV5-1 and TRBJ2-3, with D uncertain. The germline V gene encodes CDR1 SGHRS and CDR2 YFSETQ. The CDR3 loop spans 15 amino acids. V was trimmed by 0 bases and J by 1 base, leaving 9 bases between them.

The chain carries TRBV23-1 and TRBJ2-4; D may correspond to TRBD1 or TRBD2 (6 bases each). TRBV23-1 is known as an ORF, though its function is uncertain. This CDR3 region has 16 residues. Trimming shortened V by 5 bases and J by 4 bases, and 18 bases separated the two germline ends. The CDR3 reads CASSNEGRTEKNIQYF. CDR3 DNA sequence: TGCGCCAGCAGTAATGAGGGGAGGACAGAAAAAAACATTCAGTACTTC.

This clone appeared once. The CDR3 DNA follows: TGTGCCTGGAGTGAATTGGACAGGGACACCGGGGAGCTGTTTTTT. Residues: CAWSELDRDTGELFF. The chain combines TRBV30 with TRBJ2-2, with TRBD1 matching 8 bases. The CDR3 is made up of 15 amino acids. Per the germline V gene, CDR1 is GTSNPN and CDR2 is SVGIG (reference sequence). The V gene end was trimmed by 1 base and the J gene end by 3 bases; junction bases not matched to a gene: 4.

The V call is TRBV5-4, the J call TRBJ2-5, with D perhaps being TRBD1 or TRBD2 (5 bases each). V lost 4 bases and J 3 bases, leaving 16 bases between the germline ends. The CDR3 length is 15 residues. The germline gives CDR1 SGHNT, CDR2 YYREEE (reference sequence). This CDR3 reads CASSRTGTAKETQYF. The CDR3 DNA sequence: TGTGCCAGCAGCCGAACCGGGACGGCTAAAGAGACCCAGTACTTC.

CDR3 region: CASRNIGSDTQYF. In DNA form, the CDR3 reads TGTGCCAGTAGAAACATCGGGAGCGATACGCAGTATTTT. This rearrangement joins TRBV19 to TRBJ2-3; D is possibly TRBD2 (6 bases). Trimming took off 6 bases at V and 6 bases at J, with 13 bases between the two ends. Germline values: CDR1 LNHDA, CDR2 SQIVND (reference sequence). The CDR3 extends over 13 amino acids. The full variable domain, in which reference TRBV19 and TRBJ2-3 provide the parts outside the CDR3, is DGGITQSPKYLFRKEGQNVTLSCEQNLNHDAMYWYRQDPGQGLRLIYYSQIVNDFQKGDIAEGYSVSREKKESFPLTVTSAQKNPTAFYLCASRNIGSDTQYFGPGTRLTVL.

This chain connects TRBV5-1 to TRBJ2-7; 10 bases line up with TRBD1. The CDR3 is 13 residues long. Germline trimming cut 7 bases from V and 0 bases from J; bases unmatched to any gene: 1. Germline lookup yields CDR1 SGHRS and CDR2 YFSETQ. In DNA, the CDR3 is TGCGCCAGCGGGACAGGGGACTCCTACGAGCAGTACTTC. Amino acids: CASGTGDSYEQYF.

The rearrangement joins TRBV27 to TRBJ2-3; tentatively, D is TRBD2 (6 bases). Germline-derived CDR1 and CDR2 are MNHEY and SMNVEV (reference sequence). The length of the CDR3 is 14 residues. Trimming shortened V by 7 bases and J by 4 bases, and 15 bases separated the two germline ends. CDR3 sequence reads: CASKVRGGADTQYF. In nucleotides, the CDR3 is TGTGCCAGCAAAGTGCGGGGCGGTGCAGATACGCAGTATTTT.

The V gene is TRBV30, the J gene TRBJ2-2; TRBD2 is a possible D gene (6 bases). The length of the CDR3 is 14 residues. The germline V gene encodes CDR1 GTSNPN and CDR2 SVGIG (reference sequence). V gave up 5 bases and J gave up 2 bases, with 12 bases separating them. This CDR3 is CAWAGTGNTGELFF. CDR3 nucleotide sequence: TGTGCCTGGGCCGGGACTGGCAACACCGGGGAGCTGTTTTTT.